Listed below are T cell receptor beta chains from one sample, sequenced in a study of blood T cell repertoires in COVID-19. Only in-frame clones appear in the TCRdb table, and some are missing; sequencing was by immunoSEQ multiplex PCR. The repertoire holds over 250,000 clones, with around 87% as singletons. Sequencing input: peripheral blood. Receptor source: a woman in her 40s who had recovered from COVID-19. CDR3s include the opening cysteine and the closing phenylalanine or tryptophan. Each record gives: V gene, J gene, clone size, D gene, CDR3 protein, CDR3 DNA. The D gene is left open where the match is weak. The listing skips clone size in some rows; elsewhere it reads once, few, many or a size class.

>TRBV5-1|TRBJ2-7|-|TRBD2
CASSLSLAGHEQYF
TGCGCCAGCAGCTTGTCACTAGCGGGGCACGAGCAGTACTTC
>TRBV27|TRBJ2-4|many|TRBD2
CASSLGGGGYGKNIQYF
TGTGCCAGCAGTTTAGGGGGGGGAGGGTACGGAAAAAACATTCAGTACTTC
>TRBV27|TRBJ1-1|-|-
CASSLMGGGWTEAFF
TGTGCCAGCAGTTTAATGGGGGGAGGATGGACTGAAGCTTTCTTT
>TRBV9|TRBJ2-2|once|TRBD2
CASSSQGGIGTGELFF
TGTGCCAGCAGCTCCCAGGGAGGGATCGGCACCGGGGAGCTGTTTTTT
>TRBV5-6|TRBJ1-5|-|-
CASSFSFNSNQPQHF
TGTGCCAGCAGCTTCTCCTTTAATAGCAATCAGCCCCAGCATTTT
>TRBV19|TRBJ2-1|-|TRBD2
CASSAGVYNEQFF
TGTGCCAGTAGTGCGGGGGTCTACAATGAGCAGTTCTTC
>TRBV5-1|TRBJ2-5|-|TRBD2
CASSSPSGGQETQYF
TGCGCCAGCAGCAGTCCTAGCGGGGGTCAAGAGACCCAGTACTTC
>TRBV27|TRBJ2-5|-|TRBD1
CASSLIKGQEPQETQYF
TGTGCCAGCAGTTTGATAAAGGGACAGGAGCCCCAAGAGACCCAGTACTTC
>TRBV5-5|TRBJ1-4|once|TRBD1
CASSLNSQGGEKLFF
TGTGCCAGCAGCTTGAATAGCCAGGGGGGCGAAAAACTGTTTTTT
>TRBV5-1|TRBJ2-7|-|-
CASSLAVGSYEQYF
TGCGCCAGCAGCTTGGCAGTTGGCTCCTACGAGCAGTACTTC
>TRBV12-5|TRBJ2-2|-|-
CASGLWGLLGELFF
TGTGCTAGTGGTTTGTGGGGGCTGCTCGGGGAGCTGTTTTTT
>TRBV2|TRBJ2-7|-|TRBD1
CASSDQGASYEQYF
TGTGCCAGCAGTGACCAGGGGGCCTCCTACGAGCAGTACTTC
>TRBV6-5|TRBJ2-6|once|-
CASSYSWSGANVLTF
TGTGCCAGCAGTTACTCCTGGAGTGGGGCCAACGTCCTGACTTTC
>TRBV6-1|TRBJ2-7|-|TRBD1
CASSEGQGTPYEQYF
TGTGCCAGCAGTGAGGGACAGGGGACCCCCTACGAGCAGTACTTC
>TRBV7-3|TRBJ2-1|-|-
CASSRTGGAGNEQFF
TGTGCCAGCAGCCGCACAGGGGGAGCGGGGAATGAGCAGTTCTTC
>TRBV24-1|TRBJ2-2|few|-
CATSDLREAGELFF
TGTGCCACCAGTGATTTGCGAGAGGCCGGGGAGCTGTTTTTT
>TRBV13|TRBJ1-6|-|-
CASSQQNNSPLHF
TGTGCCAGCAGCCAACAAAATAATTCACCCCTCCACTTT
>TRBV19|TRBJ1-5|once|-
CASTLGGNQPQHF
TGTGCCAGTACCCTGGGGGGTAATCAGCCCCAGCATTTT
>TRBV19|TRBJ2-4|-|-
CASTPTYGGKNIQYF
TGTGCCAGTACCCCTACGTACGGGGGTAAAAACATTCAGTACTTC
>TRBV5-5|TRBJ1-1|-|-
CASSPFPQGNTEAFF
TGTGCCAGCAGCCCTTTTCCACAGGGGAACACTGAAGCTTTCTTT
>TRBV5-1|TRBJ2-1|-|TRBD1
CASSETGTGAVNEQFF
TGCGCCAGCAGCGAAACCGGGACAGGGGCCGTCAATGAGCAGTTCTTC